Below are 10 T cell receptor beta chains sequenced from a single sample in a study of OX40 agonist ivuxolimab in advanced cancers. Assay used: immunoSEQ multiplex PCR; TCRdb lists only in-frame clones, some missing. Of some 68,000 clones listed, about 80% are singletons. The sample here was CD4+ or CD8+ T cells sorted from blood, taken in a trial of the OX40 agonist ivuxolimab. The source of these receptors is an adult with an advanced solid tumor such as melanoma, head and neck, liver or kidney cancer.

CDR3 sequence: CASSTTGTASYEQYF. The CDR3 coding sequence is TGTGCCAGCAGTACAACCGGGACTGCTTCCTACGAGCAGTACTTC. The V gene is TRBV28, the J gene TRBJ2-7; tentatively, D is TRBD2 (6 bases). CDR1 is MDHEN and CDR2 is SYDVKM in the germline V gene. The CDR3 totals 15 residues. The germline V and J ends were trimmed by 5 bases and 1 base, with 15 bases remaining between them.

In nucleotides, the CDR3 is TGTGCCAGCAGCTTATGGACTAGCGGGGGGGCCTCTTTCTCCTACGAGCAGTACTTC. As protein: CASSLWTSGGASFSYEQYF. This chain uses TRBV7-2 with TRBJ2-7, with TRBD2 matching over 15 bases. Germline loops: CDR1 SGHTA, CDR2 FQGNSA. This CDR3 spans 19 amino acids. Germline trimming cut 2 bases from V and 0 bases from J; bases unmatched to any gene: 8.

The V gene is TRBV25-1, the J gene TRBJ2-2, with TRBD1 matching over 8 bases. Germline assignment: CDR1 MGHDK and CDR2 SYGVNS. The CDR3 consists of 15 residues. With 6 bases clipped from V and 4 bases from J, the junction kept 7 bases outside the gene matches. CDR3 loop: CASRIDRGSTGELFF. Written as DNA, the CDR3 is TGTGCCAGCAGAATAGACAGGGGTAGCACCGGGGAGCTGTTTTTT.

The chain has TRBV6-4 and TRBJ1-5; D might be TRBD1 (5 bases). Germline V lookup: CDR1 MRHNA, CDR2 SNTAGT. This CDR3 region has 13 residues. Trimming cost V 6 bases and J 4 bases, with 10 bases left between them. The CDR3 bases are TGTGCCAGCAGCCAGGGTCTTAATCAGCCCCAGCATTTT. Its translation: CASSQGLNQPQHF.

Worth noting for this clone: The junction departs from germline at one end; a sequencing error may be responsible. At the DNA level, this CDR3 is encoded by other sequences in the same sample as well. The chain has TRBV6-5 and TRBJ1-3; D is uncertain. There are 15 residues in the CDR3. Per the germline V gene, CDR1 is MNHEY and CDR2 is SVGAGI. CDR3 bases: TGCGCCAGCAGTTACTTCGGCCAGTTCGGAAACACCATATATTTT. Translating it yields CASSYFGQFGNTIYF.

In DNA form, the CDR3 reads TGTGCCATCAGACCAACAGAGAACTATGGCTACACCTTC. It yields the protein CAIRPTENYGYTF. The rearrangement uses TRBV10-3 and TRBJ1-2; D call uncertain. This CDR3 is built from 13 residues. V lost 6 bases, J lost 2 bases, and 10 bases lay in between. Per germline, CDR1 ENHRY and CDR2 SYGVKD.

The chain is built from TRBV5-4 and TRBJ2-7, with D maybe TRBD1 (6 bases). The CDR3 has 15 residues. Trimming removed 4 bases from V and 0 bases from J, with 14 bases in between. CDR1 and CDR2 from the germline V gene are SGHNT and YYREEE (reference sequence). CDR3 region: CASSGGPDSSYEQYF. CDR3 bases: TGTGCCAGCAGCGGGGGCCCGGACAGCTCCTACGAGCAGTACTTC.

The CDR3, as DNA: TGTGCCAGCAGCTTCTCCGGGGGAGGGGAGACCCAGTACTTC. Its protein is CASSFSGGGETQYF. This sequence joins TRBV13 and TRBJ2-5, with 7 nucleotides matching TRBD2. The CDR3 covers 14 residues. Germline V CDR1 and CDR2: PRHDT, FYEKMQ (reference sequence). J was trimmed by 5 bases and V by 3 bases; bases with no gene match: 6.

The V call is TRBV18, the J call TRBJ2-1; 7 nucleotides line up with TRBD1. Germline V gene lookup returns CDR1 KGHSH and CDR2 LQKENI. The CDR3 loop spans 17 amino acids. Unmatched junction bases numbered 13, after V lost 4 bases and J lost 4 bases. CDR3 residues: CASSLLETGFPYNEQFF. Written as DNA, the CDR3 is TGTGCCAGCTCACTTCTGGAGACAGGGTTCCCGTACAATGAGCAGTTCTTC.

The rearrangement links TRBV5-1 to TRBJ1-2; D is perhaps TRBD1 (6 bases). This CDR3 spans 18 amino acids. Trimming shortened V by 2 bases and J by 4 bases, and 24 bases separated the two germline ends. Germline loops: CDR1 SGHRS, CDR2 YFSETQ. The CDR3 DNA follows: TGCGCCAGCAGCTTCCCTTCTCTTTCAGGGGAAGGTCCCTATGGCTACACCTTC. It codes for CASSFPSLSGEGPYGYTF.